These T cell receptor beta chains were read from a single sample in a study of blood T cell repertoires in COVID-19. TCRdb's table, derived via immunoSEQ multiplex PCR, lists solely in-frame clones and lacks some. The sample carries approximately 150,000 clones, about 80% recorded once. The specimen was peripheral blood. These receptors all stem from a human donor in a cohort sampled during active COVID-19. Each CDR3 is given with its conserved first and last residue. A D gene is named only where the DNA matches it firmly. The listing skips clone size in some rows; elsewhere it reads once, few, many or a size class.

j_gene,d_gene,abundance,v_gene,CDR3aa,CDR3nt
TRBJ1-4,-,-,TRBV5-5,CASSFSYQGEKLFF,TGTGCCAGCAGCTTTTCGTATCAGGGTGAAAAACTGTTTTTT
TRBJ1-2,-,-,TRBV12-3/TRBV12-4,CASSSSGEYGYTF,TGTGCCAGCAGTTCGTCAGGGGAATATGGCTACACCTTC
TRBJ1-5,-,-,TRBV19,CASSRDFPQPQHF,TGTGCCAGTAGTAGGGACTTCCCTCAGCCCCAGCATTTT
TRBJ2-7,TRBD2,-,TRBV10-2,CATRPSGSTYEQYF,TGCGCCACCCGCCCTAGCGGGAGTACGTACGAGCAGTACTTC
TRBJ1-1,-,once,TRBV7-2,CASRVVGGSTEAFF,TGTGCCAGCAGAGTAGTGGGGGGTAGTACTGAAGCTTTCTTT
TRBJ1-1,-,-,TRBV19,CASSIDTPGTEAFF,TGTGCCAGTAGTATCGACACTCCCGGCACTGAAGCTTTCTTT
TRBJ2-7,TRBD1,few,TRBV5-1,CASSWTGQNYEQYF,TGCGCCAGCAGCTGGACAGGCCAAAACTACGAGCAGTACTTC
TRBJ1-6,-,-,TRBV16,CASSQWWELGTSPLHF,TGTGCCAGCAGCCAATGGTGGGAGTTAGGAACCTCACCCCTCCACTTT
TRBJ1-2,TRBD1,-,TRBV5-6,CASSSLNPQGENGYTF,TGTGCCAGCAGCTCCCTAAACCCCCAGGGGGAGAATGGCTACACCTTC
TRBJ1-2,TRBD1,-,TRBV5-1,CASSDPTRGDFYGYTF,TGCGCCAGCAGCGACCCGACCAGGGGGGATTTCTATGGCTACACCTTC
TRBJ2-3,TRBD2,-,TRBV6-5,CASKLSGSGTDTQYF,TGTGCCAGCAAGCTTAGCGGGAGTGGGACAGATACGCAGTATTTT
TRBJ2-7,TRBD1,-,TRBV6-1,CASSEAGTPDRVGEQYF,TGTGCCAGCAGTGAAGCAGGGACCCCGGACAGGGTCGGCGAGCAGTACTTC
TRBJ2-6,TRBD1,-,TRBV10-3,CAISDPGQASGANVLTF,TGTGCCATCAGCGACCCGGGACAGGCGTCTGGGGCCAACGTCCTGACTTTC
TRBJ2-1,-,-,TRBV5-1,CASSLGTSSYNEQFF,TGCGCCAGCAGCCTGGGCACCAGCTCCTACAATGAGCAGTTCTTC
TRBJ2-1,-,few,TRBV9,CASGKRQGSYNEQFF,TGTGCCAGCGGGAAAAGGCAGGGGTCCTACAATGAGCAGTTCTTC
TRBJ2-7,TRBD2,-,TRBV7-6,CASSYHSGTTFSEQYF,TGTGCCAGCAGCTACCACTCCGGGACTACCTTTTCCGAGCAGTACTTC